The 25 T cell receptor beta chains below all came from one sample that was sequenced in a study of OX40 agonist ivuxolimab in advanced cancers. Measured with immunoSEQ multiplex PCR; TCRdb has only the in-frame clones, and not every one. Of some 60,000 clones listed, about 86% were seen once; the top ten hold approximately 13%. The sample in question was CD4+ or CD8+ T cells sorted from blood, obtained in a trial of the OX40 agonist ivuxolimab. These receptors were collected from an adult with an advanced solid tumor such as melanoma, head and neck, liver or kidney cancer.

This clone was detected only a few times. The V and J genes are TRBV18 and TRBJ1-2, with unresolved D. V gave up 2 bases and J gave up 4 bases, with 8 bases separating them. CDR3 length: 13 amino acids. Germline-derived CDR1 and CDR2 are KGHSH and LQKENI. In DNA form, the CDR3 reads TGTGCCAGCTCACCATCCGAGAGCTATGGCTACACCTTC. Protein sequence: CASSPSESYGYTF. The full variable domain, completed using reference TRBV18 and TRBJ1-2, is NAGVMQNPRHLVRRRGQEARLRCSPMKGHSHVYWYRQLPEEGLKFMVYLQKENIIDESGMPKERFSAEFPKEGPSILRIQQVVRGDSAAYFCASSPSESYGYTFGSGTRLTVV.

Only one count was recorded for this clone. The rearrangement uses TRBV10-1 and TRBJ2-1; 11 nucleotides match TRBD2. Germline loops: CDR1 WNHNN, CDR2 SYGVQD (reference sequence). This CDR3 spans 15 amino acids. Trimming cost V 6 bases and J 2 bases; bases outside gene matches: 3. As DNA, the CDR3 is TGCGCCAGCAGCCGACTAGCGGGACCCTACAATGAGCAGTTCTTC. It is translated as CASSRLAGPYNEQFF.

The V and J genes are TRBV28 and TRBJ1-1; D gene uncertain. Germline-derived CDR1 and CDR2 are MDHEN and SYDVKM. The CDR3 sequence is 10 residues long. V gave up 8 bases and J gave up 10 bases, with 11 bases separating them. CDR3 sequence reads: CASVSSRAFF. The CDR3, as DNA: TGTGCCAGCGTTTCCTCGAGAGCTTTCTTT.

The chain recombines TRBV9 with TRBJ2-7; possible D gene TRBD2, 6 bases. The CDR3 has 13 amino acids. Germline CDR1 reads SGDLS; CDR2 reads YYNGEE. V lost 1 base to trimming and J lost 6 bases, with 11 bases between them. This CDR3 is CASSVQTSSEQYF. CDR3 coding DNA: TGTGCCAGCAGCGTACAGACTAGTAGCGAGCAGTACTTC.

CDR3 residues: CAISDWGSNQPQHF. The CDR3 nucleotides read TGTGCCATCAGTGATTGGGGGAGCAATCAGCCCCAGCATTTT. This chain uses TRBV10-3 with TRBJ1-5; the D gene is possibly TRBD1 (5 bases). Germline assignment: CDR1 ENHRY and CDR2 SYGVKD. The CDR3 extends over 14 amino acids. Deletions cut 3 bases from V and 1 base from J, with 7 bases between.

The chain employs TRBV28 and TRBJ1-5, with D possibly being TRBD1 (6 bases). The CDR3 runs to 14 residues. V shed 8 bases and J shed 4 bases, with 15 bases lying between them. The germline CDR1 and CDR2 sequences are MDHEN and SYDVKM. The CDR3 DNA is TGTGCCAGCGCAAGGGCAGGGGTTAATCAGCCCCAGCATTTT. Its translation: CASARAGVNQPQHF.

In its sample, this clone was seen once. The genes are TRBV28 and TRBJ1-1, with 9 bases fitting TRBD1. Germline lookup yields CDR1 MDHEN and CDR2 SYDVKM. This CDR3 is built from 14 residues. V shed 3 bases and J 6 bases; nucleotides not matched to a gene: 5. CDR3 region: CASSFRGQGAEAFF. Written as DNA, the CDR3 is TGTGCCAGCAGTTTCAGGGGACAGGGAGCTGAAGCTTTCTTT.

J is TRBJ1-3 and V is TRBV5-8; D not resolved. The CDR3 has 15 residues. V was pared by 5 bases and J by 0 bases, with 12 bases between. Per the germline V gene, CDR1 is SGHTS and CDR2 is YDEGEE. The CDR3 coding sequence is TGTGCCAGCAGACTGACTGAATACTCTGGAAACACCATATATTTT. Protein product: CASRLTEYSGNTIYF.

V and J are TRBV6-1 and TRBJ2-1; 8 bases map to TRBD2. Germline CDR1 MNHNS, CDR2 SASEGT. The CDR3 runs 15 residues. With 2 bases clipped from V and 0 bases from J, the junction kept 0 bases outside the gene matches. Here the CDR3 DNA reads TGTGCCAGCAGTGAACTAGCGGGCTCCTACAATGAGCAGTTCTTC. Translation: CASSELAGSYNEQFF.

V is TRBV18 and J is TRBJ2-7; 11 nucleotides agree with TRBD2. This CDR3 has 15 amino acids. CDR1 and CDR2 from the germline V gene are KGHSH and LQKENI. V trimming: 6 bases; J trimming: 0 bases; junction bases outside the gene matches: 4. CDR3 nucleotides: TGTGCCAGCTCCATAGCGGGAGGGCCCTCCTACGAGCAGTACTTC. Amino acid sequence: CASSIAGGPSYEQYF.

The chain uses TRBV7-3 and TRBJ2-5; D tentatively reads TRBD1 or TRBD2 (5 bases each). Germline V gene sequence: CDR1 SGHTA, CDR2 FQGTGA. V lost 5 bases and J lost 2, with 15 bases in between. This CDR3 has 15 residues. For the CDR3, the DNA is TGTGCCAGCAGCCTCGCCGGGACGAAGCAAGAGACCCAGTACTTC. Translated: CASSLAGTKQETQYF.

The rearrangement links TRBV18 to TRBJ2-3; a possible D gene is TRBD1 (6 bases). Germline CDR1 reads KGHSH; CDR2 reads LQKENI. CDR3 length: 13 residues. The germline V and J ends were trimmed by 2 bases and 6 bases, with 9 bases remaining between them. The chain's CDR3 is CASSPNQGDTQYF. CDR3 bases: TGTGCCAGCTCACCAAACCAGGGGGATACGCAGTATTTT.

Turning to this clone: One end of the junction is discordant with germline, which a read error may explain. This chain connects TRBV7-7 to TRBJ2-5; the D gene is possibly TRBD1 (5 bases). This CDR3 spans 15 amino acids. The germline V gene has CDR1 SSHAT and CDR2 FNYEAQ (reference sequence). The CDR3 sequence is CASSFSQAYQETQYF. The CDR3 nucleotides read TGTGCTAGCAGCTTCTCACAGGCTTACCAAGAGACCCAGTACTTC.

This sequence joins TRBV4-1 and TRBJ1-4; no clear D. Germline loops: CDR1 MGHRA, CDR2 YSYEKL. The CDR3 is 13 residues long. V lost 1 base to trimming and J lost 5 bases, with 5 bases between them. CDR3 amino acids: CASSQVTNEKLFF. The CDR3 DNA reads as TGCGCCAGCAGCCAAGTCACCAATGAAAAACTGTTTTTT.

The chain recombines TRBV4-2 with TRBJ2-3; D is ambiguous. This CDR3 region has 15 residues. The germline gives CDR1 LGHNA, CDR2 YNFKEQ. V lost 3 bases and J 4 bases, leaving 14 bases between the germline ends. Here the CDR3 reads CASSHQDGRADTQYF. As DNA, the CDR3 is TGTGCCAGCAGCCATCAGGACGGCAGAGCAGATACGCAGTATTTT.

The V call is TRBV6-1, the J call TRBJ2-1; D is undetermined. V was clipped by 0 bases and J by 8 bases, with 14 bases between them. This CDR3 region has 15 residues. Germline CDR1 is MNHNS and CDR2 is SASEGT. The CDR3 here is CASSEAISGGDEQFF. CDR3 bases: TGTGCCAGCAGTGAAGCAATTAGTGGTGGAGATGAGCAGTTCTTC.

This rearrangement joins TRBV2 to TRBJ2-2; the D gene is possibly TRBD1 (6 bases). The CDR3 loop spans 14 amino acids. Germline V lookup: CDR1 SNHLY, CDR2 FYNNEI. Deletions cut 8 bases from V and 8 bases from J, with 18 bases between. DNA of the CDR3: TGTGCCAGCGCATGGGACACCCTGTCGGGGGAGCTGTTTTTT. This codes for CASAWDTLSGELFF.

In its sample, this clone was seen once. This chain joins TRBV28 and TRBJ1-1; 9 bases match TRBD1. The CDR3 extends over 14 amino acids. Germline loops: CDR1 MDHEN, CDR2 SYDVKM. The V segment lost 5 bases and the J segment 7 bases; nucleotides outside the gene matches: 8. CDR3 bases: TGTGCCAGCAGTCCCGGGACAGGGCTCCTTGAAGCTTTCTTT. It is translated as CASSPGTGLLEAFF.

This chain links TRBV28 with TRBJ2-7, with a possible D match to TRBD2 (6 bases). CDR3 length: 15 residues. V was trimmed by 6 bases and J by 0 bases, leaving 15 bases between them. CDR1 and CDR2 from the germline V gene are MDHEN and SYDVKM. CDR3: CASRRTIAVSYEQYF. The CDR3 region has the DNA TGTGCCAGCAGAAGAACTATAGCGGTCTCCTACGAGCAGTACTTC. Full variable domain (remainder filled in from reference TRBV28 and TRBJ2-7): DVKVTQSSRYLVKRTGEKVFLECVQDMDHENMFWYRQDPGLGLRLIYFSYDVKMKEKGDIPEGYSVSREKKERFSLILESASTNQTSMYLCASRRTIAVSYEQYFGPGTRLTVT.

The CDR3 sequence is CASSTGTVRNEQYF. The CDR3 bases are TGTGCCAGCTCCACCGGGACAGTTCGGAACGAGCAGTACTTC. The V and J genes are TRBV18 and TRBJ2-7; 7 bases are a match to TRBD1. From germline, CDR1 is KGHSH and CDR2 LQKENI. J gave up 5 bases and V 6 bases, and 10 bases lay outside the gene matches. The CDR3 is 14 amino acids.

This chain connects TRBV7-9 to TRBJ2-7, with TRBD1 matching over 7 bases. Germline CDR1 reads SEHNR; CDR2 reads FQNEAQ (reference sequence). CDR3 length: 15 amino acids. The V gene end was trimmed by 2 bases and the J gene end by 1 base; junction bases not matched to a gene: 5. The CDR3 sequence is CASSLQGVSSYEQYF. DNA of the CDR3: TGTGCCAGCAGCTTACAGGGGGTGAGTTCCTACGAGCAGTACTTC.

The J gene is TRBJ2-5, the V gene TRBV18, with D perhaps matching TRBD1 (6 bases). Trimming pared 1 base from V and 3 bases from J, leaving 9 bases between. The CDR3 sequence is 14 residues long. Germline-derived CDR1 and CDR2 are KGHSH and LQKENI. CDR3 sequence reads: CASSPLPGEETQYF. In nucleotides, the CDR3 is TGTGCCAGCTCACCACTCCCAGGGGAAGAGACCCAGTACTTC.

The chain combines TRBV27 with TRBJ2-3; TRBD1 matches 11 bases. The V segment lost 6 bases and the J segment 3 bases; nucleotides outside the gene matches: 11. The CDR3 totals 17 residues. Per germline, CDR1 MNHEY and CDR2 SMNVEV (reference sequence). CDR3 residues: CASSRKDRGRKTDTQYF. The CDR3, as DNA: TGTGCCAGCAGCCGGAAGGACAGGGGGCGGAAGACAGATACGCAGTATTTT.

This chain links TRBV19 with TRBJ2-7, with no clear D. This CDR3 region has 14 residues. The germline V and J ends were trimmed by 6 bases and 2 bases, with 14 bases remaining between them. Germline-derived CDR1 and CDR2 are LNHDA and SQIVND (reference sequence). The CDR3 loop reads CASSETLVTYEQYF. CDR3 in DNA: TGTGCCAGTAGCGAGACACTGGTGACCTACGAGCAGTACTTC.

The V and J genes are TRBV6-1 and TRBJ1-5; D unresolved. V was shortened by 2 bases and J by 4 bases, with 6 bases between the two germline ends. Germline V CDR1 and CDR2: MNHNS, SASEGT. CDR3 length equals 13 residues. CDR3 residues: CASSELFNQPQHF. The CDR3 DNA sequence: TGTGCCAGCAGTGAATTGTTTAATCAGCCCCAGCATTTT.